What follows is one T cell receptor (beta chain) and its context. Antigen specificity is unknown. Produced via immunoSEQ multiplex PCR; TCRdb's table is partial and in-frame only. The sample contains 340,000 or so clones, over 90% of which appear only once. This sample was included in a study of brain T cells in children with intractable seizures. Study findings and constraints: HCMV serostatus was not known, and viral specificity came from CDR3 similarity only. Clones missing pre-surgery may reflect undersampling of that blood sample.

Time point here: blood from clinic visit 5 months post-surgery; TSC patient then seizure free. The sequenced cases were selected for having the highest brain T cell transcript signatures. Pre-surgery treatment included at least one anti-epileptic drug. The CDR3 has 15 amino acids. Germline V gene lookup returns CDR1 MGHRA and CDR2 YSYEKL. V lost 1 base and J lost 1, with 9 bases in between. The chain carries TRBV4-1 and TRBJ2-3; D is uncertain. The source is a boy less than two years old with tuberous sclerosis and intractable seizures. Sequencing used peripheral blood, obtained more than 4 months after surgery. The CDR3 DNA reads TGCGCCAGCAGCCAAGGCCTCATGGGCACAGATACGCAGTATTTT. It encodes CASSQGLMGTDTQYF.